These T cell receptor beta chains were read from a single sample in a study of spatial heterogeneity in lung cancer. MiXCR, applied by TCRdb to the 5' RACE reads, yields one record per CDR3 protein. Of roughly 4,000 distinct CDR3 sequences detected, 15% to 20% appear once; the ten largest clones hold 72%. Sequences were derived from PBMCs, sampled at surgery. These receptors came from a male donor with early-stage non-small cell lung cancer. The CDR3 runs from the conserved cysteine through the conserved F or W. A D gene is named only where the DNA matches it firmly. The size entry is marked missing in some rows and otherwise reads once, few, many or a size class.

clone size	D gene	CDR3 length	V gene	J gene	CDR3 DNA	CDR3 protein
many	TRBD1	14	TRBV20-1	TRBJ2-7	TGCAGTGCTAGTAGGGGACAGGGGCGCTACGAGCAGTACTTC	CSASRGQGRYEQYF
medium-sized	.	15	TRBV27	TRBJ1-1	TGTGCCAGCAGTTTTGGGGTCAGCTTGAACACTGAAGCTTTCTTT	CASSFGVSLNTEAFF
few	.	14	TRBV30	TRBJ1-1	TGTGCCTGGGGGTACCGGGGCAGGGGTACTGAAGCTTTCTTT	CAWGYRGRGTEAFF
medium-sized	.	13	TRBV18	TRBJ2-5	TGTGCCAGCTCCAAGACTAATCCGGAGACCCAGTACTTC	CASSKTNPETQYF
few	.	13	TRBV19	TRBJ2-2	TGTGCCAGTAGTATAGAGTACGGCGGGGAGCTGTTTTTT	CASSIEYGGELFF
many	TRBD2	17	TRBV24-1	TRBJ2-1	TGTGCCACCAGTGATCAGTCCGGGACTAGCGGACACAATGAGCAGTTCTTC	CATSDQSGTSGHNEQFF
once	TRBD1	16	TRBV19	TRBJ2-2	TGTGCCAGTAGTATGTCGGACAGGGGTTTCACCGGGGAGCTGTTTTTT	CASSMSDRGFTGELFF
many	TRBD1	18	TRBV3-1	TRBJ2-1	TGTGCCAGCAGCCGCGGACAGGGGGGAGCGAGCTCCTACAATGAGCAGTTCTTC	CASSRGQGGASSYNEQFF
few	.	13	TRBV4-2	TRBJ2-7	TGTGCCAGCAGCCCCAGCTTGGTGGTGGAGCAGTACTTC	CASSPSLVVEQYF
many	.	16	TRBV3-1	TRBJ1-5	TGTGCCAGCAGCCAAGATACGGGGGGTGGCAATCAGCCCCAGCATTTT	CASSQDTGGGNQPQHF
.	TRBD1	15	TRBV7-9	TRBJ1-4	TGTGCCAGCAGCCCAAGGGACAGTGAGAATGAAAAACTGTTTTTT	CASSPRDSENEKLFF
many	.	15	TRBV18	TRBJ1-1	TGTGCCAGCTCACCTCAGTCACGGATGAACACTGAAGCTTTCTTT	CASSPQSRMNTEAFF
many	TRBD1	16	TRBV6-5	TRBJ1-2	TGTGCCAGCAGTCCTATAACCGGGACAGGGTACTATGGCTACACCTTC	CASSPITGTGYYGYTF
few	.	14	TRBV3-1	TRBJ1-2	TGTGCCAGCAGGAGCCACGGGGTATCGTCCGGCTACACCTTC	CASRSHGVSSGYTF
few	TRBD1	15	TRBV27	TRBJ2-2	TGTGCCAGCAGTTCTCTGGGACAGGCTTACGGGGAGCTGTTTTTT	CASSSLGQAYGELFF
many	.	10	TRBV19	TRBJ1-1	TGTGCCAGCCAAGACACTGAAGCTTTCTTT	CASQDTEAFF
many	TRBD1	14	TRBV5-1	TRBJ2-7	TGCGCCAGCAGCTTACAGGGGGCGGCCTACGAGCAGTACTTC	CASSLQGAAYEQYF
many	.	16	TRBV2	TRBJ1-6	TGTGCCAGCAGTGACTCCGGACCGGCCTATAATTCACCCCTCCACTTT	CASSDSGPAYNSPLHF
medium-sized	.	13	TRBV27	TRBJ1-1	TGTGCCAGCAGTTACGGGACGTCCACTGAAGCTTTCTTT	CASSYGTSTEAFF
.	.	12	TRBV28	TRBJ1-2	TGTGCCAGCACCAACAGGGTCTACGGCTACACCTTC	CASTNRVYGYTF
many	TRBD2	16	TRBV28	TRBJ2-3	TGTGCCAGCAGTGGGACTTGGCGGGGGGGACGAGATACGCAGTATTTT	CASSGTWRGGRDTQYF
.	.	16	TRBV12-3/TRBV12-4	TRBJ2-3	TGTGCCAGCAGTTTAGCGCTCCTAGTCGGAACAGATACGCAGTATTTT	CASSLALLVGTDTQYF
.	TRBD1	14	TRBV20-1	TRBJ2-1	TGCAGTGCTCAACCGGGACAGACTTTGGATGAGCAGTTCTTC	CSAQPGQTLDEQFF
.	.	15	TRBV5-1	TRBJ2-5	TGCGCCAGCAGCTTTGGAGACAGGCTTCAAGAGACCCAGTACTTC	CASSFGDRLQETQYF
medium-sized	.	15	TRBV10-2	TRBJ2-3	TGCGCCAGCAGTGGTGGCGGGGCCCAGGGAGATACGCAGTATTTT	CASSGGGAQGDTQYF
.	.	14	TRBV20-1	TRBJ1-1	TGCAGTGGTACCAACCCCCAGGGGAACACTGAAGCTTTCTTT	CSGTNPQGNTEAFF
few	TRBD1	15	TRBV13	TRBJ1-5	TGTGCCAGCAGCACAGGGACAGGGGGCAATCAGCCCCAGCATTTT	CASSTGTGGNQPQHF
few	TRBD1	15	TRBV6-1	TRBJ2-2	TGTGCCAGCAGCGCCGGGACAGTTGACTCCGGGGAGCTGTTTTTT	CASSAGTVDSGELFF
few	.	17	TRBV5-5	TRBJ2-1	TGTGCCAGCAGCTTGTTTCAGCGCCAGAGCTCCTACAATGAGCAGTTCTTC	CASSLFQRQSSYNEQFF
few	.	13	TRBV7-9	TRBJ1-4	TGTGCCAGCAGCCTCCGATCGGACGGAAAACTGTTTTTT	CASSLRSDGKLFF
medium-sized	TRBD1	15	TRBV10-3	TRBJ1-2	TGTGCCATCAGCACTGTTACAGGGGTAAACTATGGCTACACCTTC	CAISTVTGVNYGYTF
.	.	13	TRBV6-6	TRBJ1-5	TGTGCCAGCAAACCGGGAGCCAATCAGCCCCAGCATTTT	CASKPGANQPQHF
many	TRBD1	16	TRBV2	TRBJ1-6	TGTGCCAGCGATAGAAGCTGGACAGGGGTTAATTCACCCCTCCACTTT	CASDRSWTGVNSPLHF
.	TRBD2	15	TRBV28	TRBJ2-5	TGTGCCAGCAGTGTGACTAGCGGGGGATCGGAGACCCAGTACTTC	CASSVTSGGSETQYF
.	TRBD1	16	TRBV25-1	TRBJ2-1	TGTGCCAGCTCCGTAACGTTGACAGGGGAAAACAATGAGCAGTTCTTC	CASSVTLTGENNEQFF
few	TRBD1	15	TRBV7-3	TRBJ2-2	TGTGCCAGCAGCCTGACAGGGGTGAACACCGGGGAGCTGTTTTTT	CASSLTGVNTGELFF
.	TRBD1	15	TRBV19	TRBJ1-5	TGTGCCAGTAGTATCGGGGACAGGGGGAGTCAGCCCCAGCATTTT	CASSIGDRGSQPQHF
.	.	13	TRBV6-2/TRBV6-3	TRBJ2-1	TGTGCCAGCAGCCCGGGACGGATCAATGAGCAGTTCTTC	CASSPGRINEQFF
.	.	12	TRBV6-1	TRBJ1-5	TGTGCCAGCAGTGAAGGAGATCAGCCCCAGCATTTT	CASSEGDQPQHF
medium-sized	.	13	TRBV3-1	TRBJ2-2	TGTGCCAGCAGCCAACAAGTCACCGGGGAGCTGTTTTTT	CASSQQVTGELFF
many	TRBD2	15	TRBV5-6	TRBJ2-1	TGTGCCAGCAGCCCTCTAGCGGGAGCCCACAATGAGCAGTTCTTC	CASSPLAGAHNEQFF